Each of the 8 T cell receptor beta chains below was sequenced from the same sample in a study of human T cells and chemical hapten exposure. TCRdb fed the RACE reads into MiXCR, producing one record per CDR3 protein. Of about 190,000 distinct CDR3 sequences listed, 20% to 25% are singletons. Noted time point: patch test 3, about 24 weeks after DPC sensitization. The sample's treatment: therapeutic diphenylcyclopropenone sensitization with weekly scalp DPC. The sample here was whole blood, taken in connection with sensitization to the hapten diphenylcyclopropenone (DPC). The receptors were sampled from a woman between 40 and 50 years old with alopecia areata. Some clones in this sample may be carry-over from other donors' samples.

This clonotype was picked up a small number of times. This rearrangement joins TRBV18 to TRBJ2-2; possible D gene TRBD1, 6 bases. CDR3 length: 15 amino acids. V gave up 3 bases and J gave up 5 bases, with 13 bases separating them. From germline, CDR1 is KGHSH and CDR2 LQKENI. In DNA, the CDR3 is TGTGCCAGCTCACCGATGAGAACAGGGACCGGGGAGCTGTTTTTT. Translated: CASSPMRTGTGELFF.

The V gene is TRBV4-3, the J gene TRBJ1-1, with 10 bases aligning to TRBD1. This CDR3 contains 17 residues. Germline loops: CDR1 LGHNA, CDR2 YSLEER. V shed 4 bases and J 0 bases; nucleotides not matched to a gene: 8. CDR3 nucleotides: TGCGCCAGCAGCCGAGGGACAGGGGACCCTCTGAACACTGAAGCTTTCTTT. Protein product: CASSRGTGDPLNTEAFF.

This chain joins TRBV12-3 or TRBV12-4 and TRBJ1-6; D possibly corresponds to TRBD1 (5 bases). V shed 4 bases and J shed 8 bases, with 9 bases lying between them. The CDR3 is 13 residues long. CDR3 protein: CASSWRGDSPLHF. For the CDR3, the DNA is TGTGCCAGCAGTTGGAGGGGTGATTCACCCCTCCACTTT.

The J gene is TRBJ1-5, the V gene TRBV15; weak D call: TRBD1 (5 bases). Between the trimmed V and J ends, which lost 3 bases and 5 bases, there was a span of 5 bases. From germline, CDR1 is LNHNV and CDR2 YYDKDF (reference sequence). The CDR3 is 12 residues long. DNA for the CDR3: TGTGCCACCAGCAGGGGGGATCAGCCCCAGCATTTT. Translated: CATSRGDQPQHF.

The chain carries TRBV9 and TRBJ1-1; D remains ambiguous. The CDR3 is 14 amino acids. From germline, CDR1 is SGDLS and CDR2 YYNGEE. V lost 4 bases, J lost 2 bases, and 12 bases lay in between. The CDR3 coding sequence is TGTGCCAGCAGCCCGCAGACTGCCAACACTGAAGCTTTCTTT. Its protein product is CASSPQTANTEAFF. The complete variable domain, with remaining parts taken from reference TRBV9 and TRBJ1-1, reads DSGVTQTPKHLITATGQRVTLRCSPRSGDLSVYWYQQSLDQGLQFLIQYYNGEERAKGNILERFSAQQFPDLHSELNLSSLELGDSALYFCASSPQTANTEAFFGQGTRLTVV.

This chain connects TRBV4-3 to TRBJ2-4; TRBD1 matches 9 bases. This CDR3 is 17 amino acids long. Germline-derived CDR1 and CDR2 are LGHNA and YSLEER. Losses at the gene ends were 0 bases for V and 5 bases for J; bases not matched to a gene: 8. The CDR3 reads CASSQESYRDRENIQYF. For the CDR3, the DNA is TGCGCCAGCAGCCAAGAGAGTTACCGGGACAGGGAAAACATTCAGTACTTC.

The rearrangement joins TRBV5-6 to TRBJ2-5; D possibly corresponds to TRBD2 (7 bases). CDR1 SGHDT and CDR2 YYEEEE come from the germline V gene. V lost 2 bases and J lost 5, with 13 bases in between. There are 14 residues in the CDR3. The CDR3 DNA is TGTGCCAGCAGCTTCAGGGGAGGGGATGAGACCCAGTACTTC. It translates to CASSFRGGDETQYF.

The rearrangement joins TRBV15 to TRBJ2-1, with 11 positions matching TRBD2. J gave up 3 bases and V 0 bases, and 1 base lay outside the gene matches. Looked up from germline, CDR1 is LNHNV and CDR2 is YYDKDF (reference sequence). There are 16 residues in the CDR3. CDR3 region: CATSRDGTSGYNEQFF. The DNA of the CDR3 is TGTGCCACCAGCAGAGATGGGACTAGCGGCTACAATGAGCAGTTCTTC.